This TCR beta chain was sequenced for a study of cytotoxic CD8 clonotypes in ibrutinib-treated CLL. The overall study: Among responders, around 24 were partial and 2 complete; after median roughly 66 months, 14 stayed remitted and roughly 12 progressed.

Germline V gene data show CDR1 as LGHNA and CDR2 as YSLEER. Trimming shortened V by 0 bases and J by 0 bases, and 15 bases separated the two germline ends. This CDR3 is built from 18 residues. Findings and limits, study-wide: Sampling times (in sustained-remission versus progressing patients) were not the same. Against age-matched healthy donors, baseline clonality ran higher and tracked circulating CD8+ T-cell counts. Rising at ibrutinib response, clonality subsequently fell back toward baseline at progression.

The method was immunoSEQ multiplex PCR; TCRdb's version includes in-frame clones alone and lacks a portion of them. The top ten hold 5% to 7% of the sample, which has about 310,000 clones, almost 80% seen once. A word on this clone: Its antigen is not known.

The sequences come from PBMCs, collected before ibrutinib treatment. The V call is TRBV4-3, the J call TRBJ2-1; weak D call: TRBD2 (6 bases). The sequence came from a human donor with chronic lymphocytic leukemia. CDR3 in amino acids: CASSQERDFLVSYNEQFF. CDR3 DNA: TGCGCCAGCAGCCAAGAAAGGGACTTCTTAGTCTCCTACAATGAGCAGTTCTTC.